This T cell receptor beta chain stems from a study of chemoradiotherapy in HPV16-positive cancers. Profiling relied on immunoSEQ multiplex PCR, and the TCRdb table lists in-frame clones only, not all of them. This table holds over 20,000 clones, 73% found once. Findings and limits, study-wide: Better recurrence-free survival went with HPV-responsive T-cell expansion in HPV16-positive patients.

Trimming took 4 bases from V and 2 from J, leaving 8 bases between them. This CDR3 spans 13 amino acids. Germline lookup yields CDR1 KGHSH and CDR2 LQKENI. Repeated repertoire sampling spanned the course of chemoradiotherapy. Turning to this clone: Its antigen remains unknown. This specimen includes other DNA sequences encoding the same CDR3.

The biological material was taken from a patient who underwent chemoradiotherapy. The sequence was collected from a human donor with HPV-associated anogenital cancer. The chain couples TRBV18 to TRBJ2-5; D is unclear. CDR3 DNA sequence: TGTGCCAGCTCACTTGACATACAAGAGACCCAGTACTTC. Amino acids: CASSLDIQETQYF.